This T cell receptor beta chain was identified during a study of Ad26.COV2.S vaccination and SARS-CoV-2 variants. Study summary: The trial was COV1001 and the donor's arm was Ad26.COV2.S.

Treatment noted: roughly 18 received Ad26.COV2.S at low or high dose, single or two shots; several received placebo; per-sample allocation not given. Material that was analyzed had been drawn on day 63 after the first vaccine or placebo injection. This vaccine is an Ad26 vector that expresses the Wuhan-strain SARS-CoV-2 spike. Assay: immunoSEQ multiplex PCR; the TCRdb copy retains only in-frame clones and omits some. Here the sample spans roughly 350,000 clones, around 89% being singletons. CDR3 length: 15 amino acids. V dropped 4 bases and J dropped 6 bases, with 16 bases sitting between them. The germline gives CDR1 SGHTA, CDR2 FQGTGA.

The clonotype comes from a person between 18 and 60 years old who received the Ad26.COV2.S COVID-19 vaccine or a placebo. This rearrangement joins TRBV7-3 to TRBJ2-1; unclear D gene. The source material was peripheral blood, sampled in a trial of Ad26.COV2.S vaccine versus placebo. The CDR3 nucleotides are TGTGCCAGCAGCTCCCGATTTAACCGTAGCAATGAGCAGTTCTTC. Protein sequence: CASSSRFNRSNEQFF.